The 32 T cell receptor beta chains in this list originate from one sample, sequenced in a study. One entry per CDR3 protein results from TCRdb running MiXCR on the RT-PCR reads. Here the sample spans about 6,000 distinct CDR3 sequences, roughly nine tenths being singletons. Sequencing used memory CD4+ T cells from blood. These receptors originate from a female donor in good health, serving as a healthy control.

Comments on this clonotype: This beta chain slipped into a library made for alpha chains as a stray read, so its size is not meaningful. J is TRBJ2-7 and V is TRBV27, with 7 positions matching TRBD1. The CDR3 loop spans 14 amino acids. V was clipped by 4 bases and J by 2 bases; unmatched bases: 5. The V gene's germline CDR1 is MNHEY and CDR2 SMNVEV (reference sequence). The CDR3 nucleotides read TGTGCCAGCAGTTCACAGGGACAGACCTACGAGCAGTACTTC. Its protein is CASSSQGQTYEQYF.

On this clonotype: This beta chain represents an off-target read in a library built for alpha chains; its size is of limited meaning. Here the CDR3 DNA reads TGTGCCAGCAGGGAGAGAGGGGCCGCCGTAGGCACCGGGGAGCTGTTTTTT. This gives the protein CASRERGAAVGTGELFF. V is TRBV12-3 or TRBV12-4 and J is TRBJ2-2; D possibly matches TRBD1 or TRBD2 (5 bases each). This CDR3 comprises 17 residues. V was trimmed by 6 bases and J by 4 bases, leaving 21 bases between them.

Concerning this clonotype: A library made for alpha chains picked up this beta chain off target, so its size means little. CDR3 DNA: TGTGCCAGCGGACCAGGAGCGGCAGGGACTGAAGCTTTCTTT. It specifies CASGPGAAGTEAFF. The chain has TRBV25-1 and TRBJ1-1; TRBD1 might be the D (5 bases). Per germline, CDR1 MGHDK and CDR2 SYGVNS. V was clipped by 8 bases and J by 5 bases, with 18 bases between them. This CDR3 comprises 14 residues.

Comment on this clonotype: Because this beta chain is a stray read in a library intended to capture alpha chains, its abundance should not be given much weight. The J gene is TRBJ2-7, the V gene TRBV24-1; D gene unclear. Between the trimmed V and J ends, which lost 7 bases and 4 bases, there was a span of 25 bases. The germline CDR1 and CDR2 sequences are KGHDR and SFDVKD. The CDR3 is made up of 17 amino acids. The DNA of the CDR3 is TGTGCCACCAGCGGCGAACCATGGGCACTTCTTAGGTACGAGCAGTACTTC. This sequence encodes CATSGEPWALLRYEQYF.

With respect to this clonotype: This beta chain slipped into a library made for alpha chains as a stray read, so its size is not meaningful. The J gene is TRBJ2-7, the V gene TRBV29-1; no definite D call. V was trimmed by 7 bases and J by 6 bases, leaving 13 bases between them. The germline V gene encodes CDR1 SQVTM and CDR2 ANQGSEA. CDR3 length: 11 residues. CDR3 nucleotides: TGCAGCGCTCTAGGGATGCGCGAGCAGTACTTC. It translates to CSALGMREQYF.

On this clonotype itself: As an off-target read in a library built for alpha chains, this beta chain has a frequency of little significance. This chain uses TRBV20-1 with TRBJ1-5; tentatively, D is TRBD1 (5 bases). The CDR3 consists of 14 residues. V lost 5 bases and J 4 bases, leaving 15 bases between the germline ends. The germline CDR1 and CDR2 sequences are DFQATT and SNEGSKA (reference sequence). The CDR3 DNA follows: TGCAGTGCTTACCAAACAGGTCGAAATCAGCCCCAGCATTTT. Residues: CSAYQTGRNQPQHF.

A remark on this clonotype: The size of this beta chain means little, since it is a stray read in a library made for alpha chains. V and J are TRBV10-3 and TRBJ2-1, with 10 bases aligning to TRBD1. The ends lost 6 bases at V and 4 bases at J; junction bases unmatched: 9. The germline CDR1 and CDR2 sequences are ENHRY and SYGVKD. CDR3 length: 16 amino acids. The CDR3 bases are TGTGCCATCAGGGACAGGGGGAGGGGCGAATACAATGAGCAGTTCTTC. Encoded protein: CAIRDRGRGEYNEQFF.

As for this clonotype: Within a library made for alpha chains, this beta chain is off target, and its count is uninformative. This chain links TRBV7-2 with TRBJ1-1; the D gene is possibly TRBD1 (5 bases). The CDR3 contains 14 residues. V lost 4 bases and J lost 4, with 13 bases in between. Germline CDR1 and CDR2: SGHTA and FQGNSA. CDR3 sequence reads: CASSSSWGVTEAFF. DNA of the CDR3: TGTGCCAGCAGCTCCTCTTGGGGGGTCACTGAAGCTTTCTTT.

The sample holds a few counts of this clonotype. This beta chain represents an off-target read in a library built for alpha chains; its size is of limited meaning. The V and J genes are TRBV20-1 and TRBJ1-2, with TRBD1 as a possible D gene (5 bases). The CDR3 is 14 amino acids. Germline V gene sequence: CDR1 DFQATT, CDR2 SNEGSKA (reference sequence). The V gene lost 0 bases and the J gene lost 8 bases, with 16 bases spanning the gap. Written as DNA, the CDR3 is TGCAGTGCTAGAGACGGGACGGTTTATGCGGGCTACACCTTC. Its translation is CSARDGTVYAGYTF.

In regard to this clonotype: The library was designed around alpha chains, so this beta chain is a stray read whose abundance carries little weight. This rearrangement joins TRBV6-5 to TRBJ2-7; 15 bases map to TRBD2. Trimming cost V 6 bases and J 3 bases; bases outside gene matches: 12. The CDR3 runs 18 residues. Per the germline V gene, CDR1 is MNHEY and CDR2 is SVGAGI. The CDR3 loop is CASRGLAGGVAGGYEQYF. CDR3 coding DNA: TGTGCCAGCAGGGGACTAGCGGGAGGTGTGGCTGGTGGCTACGAGCAGTACTTC.

Of note for this clonotype: This beta chain is an off-target read within a library intended for alpha chains, so its frequency means little. The J gene is TRBJ2-3, the V gene TRBV6-1, with 11 bases identical to TRBD1. The ends lost 7 bases at V and 3 bases at J; junction bases unmatched: 12. CDR1 and CDR2 (germline): MNHNS, SASEGT. The CDR3 has 17 residues. The CDR3 region is CASTKDRGLYGTDTQYF. The CDR3, as DNA: TGTGCCAGCACCAAGGACAGGGGGCTTTATGGTACAGATACGCAGTATTTT.

About this clonotype itself: This beta chain lies outside the target of a library built for alpha chains; its clone size means little. The CDR3, as DNA: TGCGCCAGCAGCCGACAGGACGAGCAGTACTTC. It codes for CASSRQDEQYF. The rearrangement uses TRBV5-1 and TRBJ2-7; a possible D gene is TRBD1 (6 bases). The CDR3 has 11 residues. CDR1 and CDR2 (germline): SGHRS, YFSETQ. V was cut by 4 bases and J by 5 bases, with 7 bases left in between.

This clonotype was seen once. With the library built for alpha chains, this beta chain is off target and its frequency is not meaningful. The chain recombines TRBV20-1 with TRBJ2-5; D might be TRBD1 (5 bases). CDR1 DFQATT and CDR2 SNEGSKA come from the germline V gene (reference sequence). The length of the CDR3 is 13 residues. V was pared by 5 bases and J by 5 bases, with 15 bases between. The DNA of the CDR3 is TGCAGTGCTGTAACAGGATCCCCTGAGACCCAGTACTTC. Translated, it gives CSAVTGSPETQYF.

On this clonotype itself: A library prepared for alpha chains yielded this beta chain as an off-target read; its size is of little meaning. The CDR3 region is CASSSGVANEQFF. CDR3 coding DNA: TGTGCCAGCAGTTCCGGAGTAGCGAATGAGCAGTTCTTC. V is TRBV12-3 or TRBV12-4 and J is TRBJ2-1, with D tentatively TRBD2 (5 bases). This CDR3 region has 13 residues. V lost 4 bases, J lost 7 bases, and 11 bases lay in between.

On this clonotype itself: This beta chain is an off-target read within a library intended for alpha chains, so its frequency means little. V and J are TRBV5-6 and TRBJ2-5; no reliable D call. The CDR3 runs 12 residues. V lost 0 bases and J 5 bases, leaving 5 bases between the germline ends. The germline CDR1 and CDR2 sequences are SGHDT and YYEEEE. CDR3 sequence reads: CASSLAEETQYF. The CDR3 DNA reads as TGTGCCAGCAGCTTGGCTGAGGAGACCCAGTACTTC.

Concerning this clonotype itself: This beta chain is an unintended read in a library built for alpha chains; its size means little. The J gene is TRBJ2-3, the V gene TRBV20-1; 7 positions match TRBD1. CDR1 is DFQATT, CDR2 SNEGSKA, per germline (reference sequence). The ends lost 6 bases at V and 3 bases at J; junction bases unmatched: 6. CDR3 length equals 13 residues. The CDR3 DNA follows: TGCAGTGCAATCAAGGGGGCTACAGATACGCAGTATTTT. This codes for CSAIKGATDTQYF.

Details on this clonotype: Within a library made for alpha chains, this beta chain is off target, and its count is uninformative. This chain links TRBV6-2 or TRBV6-3 with TRBJ1-5; 7 bases align to TRBD1. The CDR3 sequence is 16 residues long. After removal of 6 bases from V and 7 bases from J, the junction contained 15 bases not matched to a gene. Germline values: CDR1 MNHEY, CDR2 SVGEGT. CDR3 sequence reads: CASSRLGGGVDQPQHF. The CDR3 DNA follows: TGTGCCAGCAGCCGCCTCGGAGGGGGCGTGGACCAGCCCCAGCATTTT.

Worth noting for this clonotype: Found in a library prepared for alpha chains, this beta chain is an off-target read, and its abundance has little meaning. The rearrangement links TRBV6-5 to TRBJ2-6; D not resolved. The germline CDR1 and CDR2 sequences are MNHEY and SVGAGI. The CDR3 length is 16 residues. Between the trimmed V and J ends, which lost 2 bases and 0 bases, there was a span of 8 bases. In DNA form, the CDR3 reads TGTGCCAGCAGTTACGTTGGGGTCTCTGGGGCCAACGTCCTGACTTTC. Translated: CASSYVGVSGANVLTF.

This clonotype was seen once. Because this beta chain is a stray read in a library intended to capture alpha chains, its abundance should not be given much weight. The chain has TRBV7-3 and TRBJ2-7; TRBD2 agrees at 7 bases. V gave up 8 bases and J gave up 2 bases; unmatched junction bases: 21. The length of the CDR3 is 18 residues. From germline, CDR1 is SGHTA and CDR2 FQGTGA. The CDR3 DNA reads TGTGCCAGCCTACCGAGGAGCGGGGTCCCGATGACCACCTACGAGCAGTACTTC. This codes for CASLPRSGVPMTTYEQYF. Combining the CDR3 with reference TRBV7-3 and TRBJ2-7 gives the whole variable domain GAGVSQTPSNKVTEKGKYVELRCDPISGHTALYWYRQSLGQGPEFLIYFQGTGAADDSGLPNDRFFAVRPEGSVSTLKIQRTERGDSAVYLCASLPRSGVPMTTYEQYFGPGTRLTVT.

Worth noting for this clonotype: Since the library was made to target alpha chains, this beta chain is a stray read and its abundance is not meaningful. The chain couples TRBV5-1 to TRBJ2-3; D remains unclear. CDR1 is SGHRS and CDR2 is YFSETQ in the germline V gene. Trimming took 0 bases from V and 3 from J, leaving 14 bases between them. The length of the CDR3 is 16 residues. The CDR3 sequence is CASSLALRSETDTQYF. CDR3 bases: TGCGCCAGCAGCTTGGCCCTACGTAGTGAAACAGATACGCAGTATTTT.

About this clonotype itself: A read error may produce the germline difference seen at one junction end. This beta chain slipped into a library made for alpha chains as a stray read, so its size is not meaningful. The chain is built from TRBV6-1 and TRBJ1-6; possible D gene TRBD1, 5 bases. Per the germline V gene, CDR1 is MNHNS and CDR2 is SASEGT. The CDR3 runs to 14 residues. CDR3 coding DNA: TGTGCCAGCGCGGGGGACTCCTATAATTCACCCCTCAACTTT. Translation: CASAGDSYNSPLNF.

With regard to this clonotype: This beta chain appears as a stray read in a library generated for alpha chains; its size is not informative. This chain links TRBV29-1 with TRBJ2-3, with D possibly matching TRBD2 (6 bases). The CDR3 runs to 14 residues. Trimming cost V 2 bases and J 11 bases, with 20 bases left between them. Germline-derived CDR1 and CDR2 are SQVTM and ANQGSEA. The CDR3 coding sequence is TGCAGCGTTGAATGGGTTAGCGGTGGTCGAGGGCAGTATTTT. It is translated as CSVEWVSGGRGQYF.

With regard to this clonotype: A library made for alpha chains picked up this beta chain off target, so its size means little. CDR3 nucleotides: TGCAGTGGCCCTAAGCGGAGGGCGCTTGATGGCTACACCTTC. Its protein product is CSGPKRRALDGYTF. This chain uses TRBV20-1 with TRBJ1-2, with D uncertain. V was shortened by 7 bases and J by 6 bases, with 21 bases between the two germline ends. Germline-derived CDR1 and CDR2 are DFQATT and SNEGSKA (reference sequence). The CDR3 is 14 amino acids.

As to this clonotype: The library was prepared for alpha chains; this beta chain is a stray read, so its frequency means little. The chain carries TRBV20-1 and TRBJ2-5; 13 bases map to TRBD2. CDR1 is DFQATT, CDR2 SNEGSKA, per germline (reference sequence). This CDR3 has 16 residues. The trim removed 1 base at V and 9 bases at J, leaving 11 bases unmatched. CDR3 nucleotides: TGCAGTGCTAGAGGTCCACTAGCGGGGGGGGCCATGGCCCAGTACTTC. It yields the protein CSARGPLAGGAMAQYF.

Of note for this clonotype: For a library built for alpha chains, this beta chain is a stray read; little rests on its size. The chain links TRBV10-2 to TRBJ1-1; D may be TRBD1 (5 bases). V shed 0 bases and J shed 10 bases, with 12 bases lying between them. Per the germline V gene, CDR1 is WSHSY and CDR2 is SAAADI. This CDR3 spans 13 amino acids. CDR3 region: CASSESRERGAFF. The DNA for the CDR3 is TGCGCCAGCAGTGAGTCAAGGGAGAGGGGAGCTTTCTTT.

This clonotype was recorded once. Since it is a stray read in a library aimed at alpha chains, this beta chain has a size that is not meaningful. The DNA for the CDR3 is TGTGCCAGCAGACAGAACACAGATACGCAGTATTTT. Its translation is CASRQNTDTQYF. The chain has TRBV6-5 and TRBJ2-3; D uncertain. CDR3 length: 12 residues. The germline V and J ends were trimmed by 6 bases and 2 bases, with 6 bases remaining between them. In germline, CDR1 is MNHEY, CDR2 SVGAGI.

As for this clonotype: This beta chain is a stray read from a library made for alpha chains; its abundance is not meaningful. V gene TRBV20-1 combines with J gene TRBJ1-2; D is possibly TRBD1 (6 bases). V was pared by 5 bases and J by 7 bases, with 17 bases between. Germline CDR1 and CDR2: DFQATT and SNEGSKA (reference sequence). This CDR3 region has 13 residues. This CDR3 reads CSAGGTSNIGYTF. The DNA of the CDR3 is TGCAGTGCTGGCGGGACATCCAACATTGGCTACACCTTC.

A remark on this clonotype: This beta chain slipped into a library made for alpha chains as a stray read, so its size is not meaningful. The chain recombines TRBV4-1 with TRBJ2-1, with a possible D match to TRBD1 (7 bases). This CDR3 region has 17 residues. V shed 3 bases and J shed 4 bases, with 19 bases lying between them. CDR1 is MGHRA and CDR2 is YSYEKL in the germline V gene. CDR3 nucleotide sequence: TGCGCCAGCAGCCACGGAAAAGGCGGGACAGCTTACAATGAGCAGTTCTTC. Translated: CASSHGKGGTAYNEQFF.

In the case of this clonotype: Found in a library prepared for alpha chains, this beta chain is an off-target read, and its abundance has little meaning. V gene TRBV20-1 combines with J gene TRBJ1-2; D is possibly TRBD1 (5 bases). This CDR3 is 16 amino acids long. V gave up 1 base and J gave up 4 bases, with 19 bases separating them. Germline values: CDR1 DFQATT, CDR2 SNEGSKA (reference sequence). CDR3 amino acids: CSARGRSRGESYGYTF. The DNA for the CDR3 is TGCAGTGCTAGAGGGAGGAGCCGGGGGGAGAGCTATGGCTACACCTTC.

This clonotype was seen just once. This beta chain is an unintended read in a library built for alpha chains; its size means little. The V call is TRBV5-1, the J call TRBJ1-1; 7 bases map to TRBD1. V dropped 5 bases and J dropped 3; count of bases not matched to a gene: 4. The CDR3 loop spans 13 amino acids. Germline CDR1 is SGHRS and CDR2 is YFSETQ. The CDR3 loop reads CASSRQGDTEAFF. CDR3 nucleotides: TGCGCCAGCAGTCGCCAGGGGGACACTGAAGCTTTCTTT.

As for this clonotype: This beta chain lies outside the target of a library built for alpha chains; its clone size means little. The chain combines TRBV7-3 with TRBJ2-5, with D unresolved. Germline V gene data show CDR1 as SGHTA and CDR2 as FQGTGA. CDR3 size: 12 residues. The V end was cut by 2 bases, the J end by 4 bases, with 5 bases between. The CDR3 DNA reads as TGTGCCAGCAGCTTATGGGGAGAGACCCAGTACTTC. Translating gives CASSLWGETQYF.

For this clonotype: This beta chain was picked up by a library intended for alpha chains and is off target, so its count carries little meaning. CDR3 nucleotides: TGCAGTGCTAGAGTTCTAGCGGATCAAGAGACCCAGTACTTC. This translates into CSARVLADQETQYF. The genes are TRBV20-1 and TRBJ2-5, with 7 bases lining up with TRBD2. V was pared by 1 base and J by 2 bases, with 4 bases of the junction left unmatched. CDR3 length: 14 amino acids. Germline V gene lookup returns CDR1 DFQATT and CDR2 SNEGSKA (reference sequence).